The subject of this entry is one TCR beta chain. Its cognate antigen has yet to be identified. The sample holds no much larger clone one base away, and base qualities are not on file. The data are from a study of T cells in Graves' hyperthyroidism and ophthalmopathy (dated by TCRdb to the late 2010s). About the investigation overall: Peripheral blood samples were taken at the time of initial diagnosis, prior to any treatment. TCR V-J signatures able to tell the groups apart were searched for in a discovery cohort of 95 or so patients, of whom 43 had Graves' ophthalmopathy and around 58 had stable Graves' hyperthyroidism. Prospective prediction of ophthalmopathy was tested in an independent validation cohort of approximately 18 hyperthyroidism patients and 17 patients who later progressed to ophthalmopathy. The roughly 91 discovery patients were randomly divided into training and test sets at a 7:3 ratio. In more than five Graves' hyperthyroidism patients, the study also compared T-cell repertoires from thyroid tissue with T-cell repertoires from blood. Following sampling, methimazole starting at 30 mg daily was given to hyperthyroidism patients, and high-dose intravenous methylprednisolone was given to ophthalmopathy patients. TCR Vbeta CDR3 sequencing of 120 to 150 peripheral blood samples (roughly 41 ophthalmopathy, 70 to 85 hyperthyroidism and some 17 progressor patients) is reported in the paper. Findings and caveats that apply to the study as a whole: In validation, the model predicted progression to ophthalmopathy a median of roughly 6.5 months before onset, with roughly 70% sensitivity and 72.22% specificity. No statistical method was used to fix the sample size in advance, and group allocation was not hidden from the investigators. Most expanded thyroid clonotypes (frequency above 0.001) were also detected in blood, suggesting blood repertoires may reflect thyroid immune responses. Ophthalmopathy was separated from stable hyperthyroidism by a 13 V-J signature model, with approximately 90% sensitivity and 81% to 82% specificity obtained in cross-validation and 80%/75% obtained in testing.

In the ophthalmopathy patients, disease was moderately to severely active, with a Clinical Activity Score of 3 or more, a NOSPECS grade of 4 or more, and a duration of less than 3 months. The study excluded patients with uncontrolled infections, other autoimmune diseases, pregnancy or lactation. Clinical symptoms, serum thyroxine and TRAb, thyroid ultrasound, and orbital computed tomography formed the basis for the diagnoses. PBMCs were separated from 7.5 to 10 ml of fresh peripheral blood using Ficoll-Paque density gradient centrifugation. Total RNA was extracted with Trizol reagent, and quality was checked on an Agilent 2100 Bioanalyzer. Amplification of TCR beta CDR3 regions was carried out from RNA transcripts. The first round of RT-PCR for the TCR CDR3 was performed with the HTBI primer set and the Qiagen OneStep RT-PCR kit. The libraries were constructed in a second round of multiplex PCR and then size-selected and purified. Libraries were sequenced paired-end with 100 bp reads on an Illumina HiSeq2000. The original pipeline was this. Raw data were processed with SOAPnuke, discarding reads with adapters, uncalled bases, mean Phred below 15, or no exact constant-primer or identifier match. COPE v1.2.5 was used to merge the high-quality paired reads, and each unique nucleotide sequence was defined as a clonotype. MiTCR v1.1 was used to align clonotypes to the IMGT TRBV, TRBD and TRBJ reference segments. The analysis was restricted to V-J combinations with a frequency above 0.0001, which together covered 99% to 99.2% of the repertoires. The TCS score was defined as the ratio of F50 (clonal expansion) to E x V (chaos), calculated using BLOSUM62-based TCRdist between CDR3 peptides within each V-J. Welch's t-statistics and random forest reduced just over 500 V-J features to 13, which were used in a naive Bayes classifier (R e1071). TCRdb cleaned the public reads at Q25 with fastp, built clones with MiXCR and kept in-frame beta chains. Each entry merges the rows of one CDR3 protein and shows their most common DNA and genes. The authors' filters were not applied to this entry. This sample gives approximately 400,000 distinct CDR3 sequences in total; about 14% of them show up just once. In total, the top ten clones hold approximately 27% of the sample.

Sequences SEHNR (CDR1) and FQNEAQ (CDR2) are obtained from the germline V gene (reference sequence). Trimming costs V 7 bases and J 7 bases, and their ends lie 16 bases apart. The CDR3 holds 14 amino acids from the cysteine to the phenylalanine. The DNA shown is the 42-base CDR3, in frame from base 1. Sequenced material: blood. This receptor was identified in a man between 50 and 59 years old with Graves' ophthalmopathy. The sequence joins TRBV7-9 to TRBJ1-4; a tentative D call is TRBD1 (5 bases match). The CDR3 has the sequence CASNVGGAGEKLFF. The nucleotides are TGTGCCAGCAATGTCGGCGGGGCGGGTGAAAAACTGTTTTTT.